The 11 T cell receptor beta chains presented below share a single source sample, sequenced in a study of shared clonotypes between healthy human individuals. Profiling relied on immunoSEQ multiplex PCR, and the TCRdb table lists in-frame clones only, not all of them. The sample gives about 820,000 clones, around 93% of which show up once; around 24% is in the top ten. Positively selected for CCR7, the CD45RO-negative cells used as naive CD8 cells excluded terminally differentiated effector memory CD45RA+ cells. Material for sequencing was naive CD8+ T cells sorted from blood. The source of these receptors is a man in his thirties or forties in good health.

This chain connects TRBV5-5 to TRBJ2-3; either TRBD1 or TRBD2 may supply D (5 bases each). The germline V and J ends were trimmed by 1 base and 1 base, with 19 bases remaining between them. Germline V CDR1 and CDR2: SGHKS, YYEKEE (reference sequence). There are 18 residues in the CDR3. CDR3 nucleotides: TGTGCCAGCAGCTTGTGGGACCCACAGGCATTCCGCACAGATACGCAGTATTTT. Translating it yields CASSLWDPQAFRTDTQYF.

V usage is TRBV11-3 and J usage is TRBJ2-3; D not certain. Germline V gene data show CDR1 as SGHNT and CDR2 as YENEEA. The germline V and J ends were trimmed by 4 bases and 6 bases, with 8 bases remaining between them. The length of the CDR3 is 12 residues. CDR3 loop: CASSSHSDTQYF. CDR3 in DNA: TGTGCCAGCAGCTCACACTCGGATACGCAGTATTTT.

CDR3 residues: CATSTTGGIGETQYF. The CDR3 coding sequence is TGTGCCACCAGCACAACGGGGGGAATTGGCGAGACCCAGTACTTC. This chain links TRBV15 with TRBJ2-5; 7 bases are a match to TRBD2. The CDR3 is 15 residues long. V dropped 4 bases and J dropped 5; count of bases not matched to a gene: 10. Germline values: CDR1 LNHNV, CDR2 YYDKDF (reference sequence).

The chain combines TRBV19 with TRBJ1-5; D perhaps matches TRBD1 (5 bases). Germline V gives CDR1 LNHDA, CDR2 SQIVND (reference sequence). V was pared by 0 bases and J by 11 bases, with 17 bases between. This CDR3 is 15 amino acids long. The CDR3 nucleotides are TGTGCCAGTAGTATAGAGGTGGGGCTTGCCGAGGCCCAGCATTTT. It yields the protein CASSIEVGLAEAQHF.

The chain combines TRBV2 with TRBJ2-5; 13 positions match TRBD2. V lost 6 bases, J lost 7 bases, and 11 bases stayed unmatched. There are 16 residues in the CDR3. Germline values: CDR1 SNHLY, CDR2 FYNNEI. CDR3 in amino acids: CASRGGTSGTRGTQYF. CDR3 nucleotides: TGTGCCAGCAGGGGGGGGACTAGCGGGACCCGAGGGACCCAGTACTTC.

The chain carries TRBV7-9 and TRBJ2-7; weak D call: TRBD1 (5 bases). V was clipped by 3 bases and J by 0 bases, with 12 bases between them. CDR3 size: 15 residues. Germline loops: CDR1 SEHNR, CDR2 FQNEAQ (reference sequence). The CDR3 protein is CASSFSETASYEQYF. CDR3 nucleotides: TGTGCCAGCAGCTTCTCCGAGACAGCCTCCTACGAGCAGTACTTC.

This chain uses TRBV6-1 with TRBJ2-7; D call uncertain. Germline V CDR1 and CDR2: MNHNS, SASEGT. The germline V and J ends were trimmed by 4 bases and 0 bases, with 4 bases remaining between them. CDR3 length equals 12 residues. CDR3 amino acids: CASSVGSYEQYF. CDR3 nucleotide sequence: TGTGCCAGCAGTGTAGGCTCCTACGAGCAGTACTTC.

V and J are TRBV6-6 and TRBJ2-5; TRBD1 or TRBD2 may be the D gene (5 bases each). Germline V lookup: CDR1 MNHNY, CDR2 SVGAGI (reference sequence). The CDR3 spans 16 residues. Trimming left V 8 bases short and J 1 base short, with 20 bases between. CDR3 region: CASSNRDPTSQETQYF. Written as DNA, the CDR3 is TGTGCCAGCTCCAACCGGGACCCAACCAGCCAAGAGACCCAGTACTTC.

The gene calls are TRBV28 and TRBJ1-2; D remains unclear. The V end was cut by 9 bases, the J end by 6 bases, with 17 bases between. The CDR3 length is 13 residues. Germline CDR1 reads MDHEN; CDR2 reads SYDVKM. In nucleotides, the CDR3 is TGTGCCAGTTATCATTTGGGCCGTGATGGCTACACCTTC. Translation gives CASYHLGRDGYTF.

The rearrangement joins TRBV27 to TRBJ1-2; TRBD1 aligns across 9 bases. Germline V gene lookup returns CDR1 MNHEY and CDR2 SMNVEV (reference sequence). The CDR3 consists of 14 residues. The V gene end was trimmed by 5 bases and the J gene end by 5 bases; junction bases not matched to a gene: 6. CDR3 in amino acids: CASSRTGDWYGYTF. DNA of the CDR3: TGTGCCAGCAGTCGGACAGGGGATTGGTATGGCTACACCTTC.

The chain joins TRBV28 to TRBJ1-5, with D perhaps matching TRBD1 (5 bases). The germline V and J ends were trimmed by 5 bases and 4 bases, with 12 bases remaining between them. CDR1 and CDR2 from the germline V gene are MDHEN and SYDVKM. The CDR3 has 14 residues. The CDR3 sequence: CASSPTETNQPQHF. The CDR3 DNA reads as TGTGCCAGCAGTCCGACAGAGACGAATCAGCCCCAGCATTTT.